Below are 21 T cell receptor beta chains sequenced from a single sample in a study of shared clonotypes between healthy human individuals. Using immunoSEQ multiplex PCR, the repertoire was profiled, and TCRdb retains in-frame clones only, with some absent. The repertoire includes 1,500,000 or so clones, around 97% of them detected once, and roughly 1.1% sits in the top ten. Sequenced material: naive CD4+ T cells sorted from blood. Indicated subset: CD45RA+ positively selected. Receptors originate from a man aged 25-40 years in good health.

V gene TRBV4-3 combines with J gene TRBJ2-1; D is perhaps TRBD2 (6 bases). Trimming took off 0 bases at V and 6 bases at J, with 9 bases between the two ends. The CDR3 loop spans 14 amino acids. In germline, CDR1 is LGHNA, CDR2 YSLEER. CDR3 nucleotides: TGCGCCAGCAGCCAAGATGGACTATCCAATGAGCAGTTCTTC. Translated, it gives CASSQDGLSNEQFF.

This chain uses TRBV5-5 with TRBJ1-5; D uncertain. V was shortened by 2 bases and J by 0 bases, with 9 bases between the two germline ends. The CDR3 runs to 15 residues. Germline-derived CDR1 and CDR2 are SGHKS and YYEKEE (reference sequence). The CDR3, as DNA: TGTGCCAGCAGCTTCGGGCGATATAGCAATCAGCCCCAGCATTTT. As protein: CASSFGRYSNQPQHF.

This chain joins TRBV9 and TRBJ1-2, with a weak D call TRBD1 (5 bases). There are 16 residues in the CDR3. CDR1 and CDR2 (germline): SGDLS, YYNGEE. V lost 4 bases, J lost 6 bases, and 22 bases lay in between. Written as DNA, the CDR3 is TGTGCCAGCAGCCCGCAGTTTCGGACAAAAGAGGATGGCTACACCTTC. This translates into CASSPQFRTKEDGYTF.

The CDR3 DNA follows: TGTGCCAGCACCGGAGGTACAGGGGGCTTTGGCTACACCTTC. This translates into CASTGGTGGFGYTF. The V and J genes are TRBV2 and TRBJ1-2, with 9 bases fitting TRBD1. In germline, CDR1 is SNHLY, CDR2 FYNNEI. With 7 bases clipped from V and 7 bases from J, the junction kept 10 bases outside the gene matches. The CDR3 totals 14 residues.

The chain joins TRBV7-8 to TRBJ2-7; perhaps TRBD2 as D (6 bases). CDR1 and CDR2 (germline): SGHVS, FQNEAQ. The CDR3 is made up of 15 amino acids. Trimming took 1 base from V and 0 from J, leaving 10 bases between them. The CDR3 spells CASSLVSGVSYEQYF. As DNA, the CDR3 is TGTGCCAGCAGCTTAGTCTCGGGAGTCTCCTACGAGCAGTACTTC.

This clone was seen just once. The J gene is TRBJ2-6, the V gene TRBV18, with D possibly matching TRBD1 (5 bases). Between the trimmed V and J ends, which lost 3 bases and 0 bases, there was a span of 9 bases. The CDR3 is 16 amino acids. Germline values: CDR1 KGHSH, CDR2 LQKENI. The CDR3 is CASSPAGLSGANVLTF. The CDR3 nucleotides are TGTGCCAGCTCACCGGCAGGGCTCTCTGGGGCCAACGTCCTGACTTTC.

This clone was recorded once. The V gene is TRBV5-1, the J gene TRBJ2-1, with a possible D match to TRBD1 (6 bases). The CDR3 has 13 residues. V gave up 5 bases and J gave up 6 bases, with 12 bases separating them. Germline CDR1 SGHRS, CDR2 YFSETQ. CDR3 protein: CASRGDISNEQFF. In DNA form, the CDR3 reads TGCGCCAGCAGAGGGGACATTAGCAATGAGCAGTTCTTC.

The rearrangement links TRBV5-1 to TRBJ2-1, with a possible D match to TRBD2 (6 bases). Germline V gives CDR1 SGHRS, CDR2 YFSETQ. This CDR3 region has 16 residues. V was trimmed by 4 bases and J by 5 bases, leaving 19 bases between them. The CDR3 bases are TGCGCCAGCAGCGCCCTTGGGGCGGGGTTAGACAATGAGCAGTTCTTC. Translated, it gives CASSALGAGLDNEQFF.

This chain links TRBV10-3 with TRBJ2-2, with D unresolved. The CDR3 runs 15 residues. The V end lost 0 bases, the J end lost 0 bases, and 5 bases lay between the germline ends. Germline V gene data show CDR1 as ENHRY and CDR2 as SYGVKD. Written as DNA, the CDR3 is TGTGCCATCAGTGAGTCGGCAGCGAACACCGGGGAGCTGTTTTTT. Amino acids: CAISESAANTGELFF.

The chain has TRBV21-1 and TRBJ2-7. TRBV21-1 is an annotated pseudogene. This CDR3 is built from 18 residues. This chain's CDR3 is CASSKKTHDMKGSYEQYF. In DNA, the CDR3 is TGTGCCAGCAGCAAAAAAACACATGACATGAAAGGGTCCTACGAGCAGTACTTC.

In DNA, the CDR3 is TGTGCCAGCAGCTTAGGGACAGGGGGCAGGTTTTACGAGCAGTACTTC. This encodes CASSLGTGGRFYEQYF. This chain joins TRBV7-9 and TRBJ2-7; the match to TRBD1 covers 11 bases. The CDR3 extends over 16 amino acids. CDR1 and CDR2 from the germline V gene are SEHNR and FQNEAQ (reference sequence). J lost 4 bases, V lost 1 base, and 6 bases had no gene match.

This chain joins TRBV27 and TRBJ1-1; D not resolved. Trimming left V 5 bases short and J 4 bases short, with 14 bases between. Germline V lookup: CDR1 MNHEY, CDR2 SMNVEV (reference sequence). This CDR3 comprises 14 residues. In nucleotides, the CDR3 is TGTGCCAGCAGTCAGTGGCGGGGAAGCACTGAAGCTTTCTTT. This encodes CASSQWRGSTEAFF.

The rearrangement joins TRBV6-1 to TRBJ2-4; 7 nucleotides line up with TRBD1. Germline V gene lookup returns CDR1 MNHNS and CDR2 SASEGT. The CDR3 covers 15 residues. Losses at the gene ends were 4 bases for V and 8 bases for J; bases not matched to a gene: 11. This CDR3 reads CASSARTGNWDIQYF. The CDR3 DNA sequence: TGTGCCAGCAGTGCCCGGACAGGAAATTGGGACATTCAGTACTTC.

This chain uses TRBV19 with TRBJ2-2; D remains ambiguous. The CDR3 runs 14 residues. Trimming pared 2 bases from V and 0 bases from J, leaving 4 bases between. Germline CDR1 reads LNHDA; CDR2 reads SQIVND (reference sequence). In DNA form, the CDR3 reads TGTGCCAGTAGTATACTCCCGAACACCGGGGAGCTGTTTTTT. This encodes CASSILPNTGELFF. Variable domain in full (rest from reference TRBV19 and TRBJ2-2): DGGITQSPKYLFRKEGQNVTLSCEQNLNHDAMYWYRQDPGQGLRLIYYSQIVNDFQKGDIAEGYSVSREKKESFPLTVTSAQKNPTAFYLCASSILPNTGELFFGEGSRLTVL.

On this clone itself: Other nucleotide sequences from this sample produce the same CDR3. This chain links TRBV20-1 with TRBJ2-1; D gene ambiguous. Trimming removed 3 bases at V and 8 bases at J, with 5 bases between. Per the germline V gene, CDR1 is DFQATT and CDR2 is SNEGSKA (reference sequence). The CDR3 length is 10 residues. CDR3 DNA: TGCAGTGCTAGCCCATATGAGCAGTTCTTC. Translating gives CSASPYEQFF.

The V gene is TRBV27, the J gene TRBJ1-4, with TRBD1 as a possible D gene (6 bases). CDR3 length: 15 residues. Germline V gene sequence: CDR1 MNHEY, CDR2 SMNVEV (reference sequence). V was trimmed by 6 bases and J by 7 bases, leaving 18 bases between them. Here the CDR3 reads CASSHYDRLGEKLFF. The DNA for the CDR3 is TGTGCCAGCAGCCACTATGACAGGTTGGGTGAAAAACTGTTTTTT.

The chain is built from TRBV11-3 and TRBJ2-3; D perhaps matches TRBD2 (6 bases). The germline V and J ends were trimmed by 2 bases and 5 bases, with 11 bases remaining between them. From germline, CDR1 is SGHNT and CDR2 YENEEA. The CDR3 contains 14 residues. The DNA of the CDR3 is TGTGCCAGCAGCTTAAGTTTCGGGGGAGATACGCAGTATTTT. Translation gives CASSLSFGGDTQYF.

The chain has TRBV5-1 and TRBJ1-1; 11 bases map to TRBD1. CDR1 and CDR2 (germline): SGHRS, YFSETQ. V gave up 6 bases and J gave up 1 base; unmatched junction bases: 20. The CDR3 length is 20 residues. Written as DNA, the CDR3 is TGCGCCAGCACGGTTCGGGGTCTTGGGACAGGGGGACTAAAGAACACTGAAGCTTTCTTT. Protein: CASTVRGLGTGGLKNTEAFF.

To note about this clone: Other nucleotide sequences from this sample produce the same CDR3. The gene calls are TRBV9 and TRBJ2-7; weak D call: TRBD2 (6 bases). From germline, CDR1 is SGDLS and CDR2 YYNGEE. CDR3 length: 14 amino acids. Trimming pared 2 bases from V and 1 base from J, leaving 10 bases between. This CDR3 reads CASSVTTSSYEQYF. Here the CDR3 DNA reads TGTGCCAGCAGCGTGACGACTAGTTCCTACGAGCAGTACTTC.

V and J are TRBV6-4 and TRBJ2-1; D ambiguous. This CDR3 has 13 residues. Trimming shortened V by 2 bases and J by 9 bases, and 11 bases separated the two germline ends. Germline V lookup: CDR1 MRHNA, CDR2 SNTAGT. In DNA form, the CDR3 reads TGTGCCAGCAGTGACCAATCCCGAGGTGAGCAGTTCTTC. Amino acid sequence: CASSDQSRGEQFF.

CDR3 in amino acids: CASSAADVTETQYF. For the CDR3, the DNA is TGCGCCAGCAGTGCAGCGGACGTCACGGAGACCCAGTACTTC. The chain combines TRBV10-1 with TRBJ2-5; the D gene is possibly TRBD2 (5 bases). Trimming removed 4 bases from V and 5 bases from J, with 14 bases in between. CDR1 is WNHNN and CDR2 is SYGVQD in the germline V gene (reference sequence). The CDR3 length is 14 residues.